What follows are 21 T cell receptor beta chains derived from one specimen sequenced in a study of beta chain features in type 1 diabetes. Sequencing targeted expressed TCRB transcripts, as all isolated RNA had been reverse transcribed. The data were produced by immunoSEQ multiplex PCR, yet TCRdb's version contains in-frame clones alone and is incomplete. In the table there are 250,000 to 300,000 clones, roughly an eighth of which are singletons. Findings and caveats of the study: Across all four CD4+ subsets, people with type 1 diabetes showed modestly shorter TCRB CDR3s.

The antigens of these receptors remain unknown. Source material: naive CD4+ T cells from blood. These receptors all come from a man in his thirties or forties with type 1 diabetes.

This clone was detected only a few times. V gene TRBV30 combines with J gene TRBJ2-1; TRBD2 matches at 8 bases. The V segment lost 2 bases and the J segment 4 bases; nucleotides outside the gene matches: 13. Per germline, CDR1 GTSNPN and CDR2 SVGIG (reference sequence). The CDR3 is made up of 17 amino acids. The CDR3 DNA reads as TGTGCCTGGAGTCCTAGAGCCGGGAGGGCCCGATACAATGAGCAGTTCTTC. Amino acids: CAWSPRAGRARYNEQFF.

This clone was counted between two and nine times. The chain links TRBV25-1 to TRBJ2-5; 9 bases map to TRBD2. The V segment lost 4 bases and the J segment 4 bases; nucleotides outside the gene matches: 4. In germline, CDR1 is MGHDK, CDR2 SYGVNS. CDR3 length: 14 amino acids. CDR3 amino acids: CASSARAGGETQYF. The DNA for the CDR3 is TGTGCCAGCAGTGCAAGAGCGGGAGGAGAGACCCAGTACTTC.

A few counts support this clone. The chain combines TRBV6-6 with TRBJ1-1; D call uncertain. The CDR3 loop spans 13 amino acids. CDR1 MNHNY and CDR2 SVGAGI come from the germline V gene (reference sequence). The ends were cut back, 2 bases at V and 1 base at J, with 5 bases in the middle. CDR3 residues: CASSYPRNTEAFF. The CDR3 nucleotides read TGTGCCAGCAGTTACCCCAGGAACACTGAAGCTTTCTTT.

This clone appeared a few times. The chain couples TRBV6-5 to TRBJ1-1; TRBD1 aligns across 7 bases. Per the germline V gene, CDR1 is MNHEY and CDR2 is SVGAGI. This CDR3 has 12 residues. Trimming took 3 bases from V and 10 from J; bases not matched to a gene: 5. CDR3 nucleotides: TGTGCCAGCAGTTATCCGGGACAGCGAGCTTTCTTT. This codes for CASSYPGQRAFF.

This clone turned up a few times. The V call is TRBV7-9, the J call TRBJ1-2; D perhaps matches TRBD1 (5 bases). CDR3 length: 10 amino acids. V dropped 8 bases and J dropped 7 bases, with 8 bases sitting between them. Germline CDR1 and CDR2: SEHNR and FQNEAQ (reference sequence). As DNA, the CDR3 is TGTGCCAGCGGGGGGGTTGGCTACACCTTC. It encodes CASGGVGYTF.

This clone was observed a few times. This CDR3 is CASSPQGGENIQYF. The CDR3 DNA is TGTGCCAGCTCACCACAGGGTGGGGAGAACATTCAGTACTTC. J is TRBJ2-4 and V is TRBV18, with D perhaps matching TRBD2 (5 bases). The length of the CDR3 is 14 residues. V was clipped by 1 base and J by 7 bases, with 11 bases between them. Looked up from germline, CDR1 is KGHSH and CDR2 is LQKENI.

This clone was recorded a few times. The rearrangement uses TRBV6-6 and TRBJ1-3; 8 bases match TRBD1. CDR1 is MNHNY, CDR2 SVGAGI, per germline (reference sequence). The junction had 7 bases not matched to a gene; V was cut back by 6 bases and J by 3 bases. CDR3 length: 15 residues. The CDR3 region has the DNA TGTGCCAGCAGCTTCGACAGGGGCCTTGGAAACACCATATATTTT. Its protein is CASSFDRGLGNTIYF.

The genes are TRBV7-3 and TRBJ2-5; D is perhaps TRBD1 (6 bases). The ends were cut back, 5 bases at V and 5 bases at J, with 6 bases in the middle. This CDR3 region has 11 residues. Germline lookup yields CDR1 SGHTA and CDR2 FQGTGA. CDR3 in DNA: TGTGCCAGCAGCCAGGGGGAGACCCAGTACTTC. As protein: CASSQGETQYF.

The chain carries TRBV6-1 and TRBJ2-2; 10 nucleotides agree with TRBD1. The trim removed 8 bases at V and 3 bases at J, leaving 6 bases unmatched. This CDR3 spans 15 amino acids. Per the germline V gene, CDR1 is MNHNS and CDR2 is SASEGT. The CDR3 nucleotides are TGTGCCAGCCTTCGGGACAGGGGCTACACCGGGGAGCTGTTTTTT. This sequence encodes CASLRDRGYTGELFF.

The V call is TRBV18, the J call TRBJ2-4; perhaps TRBD1 as D (5 bases). The CDR3 totals 13 residues. The germline V gene has CDR1 KGHSH and CDR2 LQKENI. V was cut by 2 bases and J by 6 bases, with 8 bases left in between. In nucleotides, the CDR3 is TGTGCCAGCTCACCAGGGGCACTAAACATTCAGTACTTC. Protein: CASSPGALNIQYF.

A note on this clone: This sample also contains other DNA sequences that code for the same CDR3. The chain employs TRBV18 and TRBJ2-6, with a weak D call TRBD1 (6 bases). This CDR3 contains 15 residues. Germline-derived CDR1 and CDR2 are KGHSH and LQKENI. Between the trimmed V and J ends, which lost 3 bases and 4 bases, there was a span of 10 bases. This CDR3 reads CASSPQGSGANVLTF. The CDR3, as DNA: TGTGCCAGCTCACCCCAGGGGTCAGGGGCCAACGTCCTGACTTTC.

The rearrangement links TRBV11-2 to TRBJ2-4; 8 nucleotides align to TRBD1. The ends lost 5 bases at V and 3 bases at J; junction bases unmatched: 12. Germline CDR1 and CDR2: SGHAT and FQNNGV. This CDR3 has 17 residues. CDR3 in amino acids: CASSPPTGEVDKNIQYF. CDR3 in DNA: TGTGCCAGCAGCCCGCCGACAGGGGAAGTCGACAAAAACATTCAGTACTTC.

This clone was seen only a few times. The chain has TRBV11-2 and TRBJ2-3; possibly TRBD1 for D (6 bases). The V end lost 2 bases, the J end lost 2 bases, and 14 bases lay between the germline ends. This CDR3 spans 16 amino acids. Germline V gene lookup returns CDR1 SGHAT and CDR2 FQNNGV. This chain's CDR3 is CASSLNPRQATDTQYF. The CDR3 DNA sequence: TGTGCCAGCAGCTTAAACCCACGACAGGCCACAGATACGCAGTATTTT. The whole variable domain, remainder taken from reference TRBV11-2 and TRBJ2-3, is EAGVAQSPRYKIIEKRQSVAFWCNPISGHATLYWYQQILGQGPKLLIQFQNNGVVDDSQLPKDRFSAERLKGVDSTLKIQPAKLEDSAVYLCASSLNPRQATDTQYFGPGTRLTVL.

This clone was seen only a few times. The gene calls are TRBV15 and TRBJ2-7; 9 bases line up with TRBD2. CDR3 length: 17 amino acids. Germline lookup yields CDR1 LNHNV and CDR2 YYDKDF (reference sequence). The V gene end was trimmed by 2 bases and the J gene end by 5 bases; junction bases not matched to a gene: 13. This CDR3 is CATSRNGLARSRNEQYF. CDR3 nucleotides: TGTGCCACCAGCAGAAATGGACTAGCGAGATCCAGGAACGAGCAGTACTTC.

In this sample, this clone turned up a few times. The rearrangement uses TRBV6-6 and TRBJ2-5; 8 positions match TRBD1. The CDR3 runs 16 residues. V lost 6 bases, J lost 1 base, and 10 bases stayed unmatched. Per the germline V gene, CDR1 is MNHNY and CDR2 is SVGAGI (reference sequence). The CDR3 is CASSKSQGATQETQYF. The CDR3 DNA sequence: TGTGCCAGCAGCAAATCCCAGGGGGCTACCCAAGAGACCCAGTACTTC.

The chain uses TRBV4-1 and TRBJ1-2; 7 bases line up with TRBD1. The CDR3 covers 15 residues. Trimming removed 6 bases from V and 5 bases from J; junction bases left unmatched: 12. The germline CDR1 and CDR2 sequences are MGHRA and YSYEKL. CDR3 coding DNA: TGCGCCAGCAGTCCGACGACAGGGATACGGTATGGCTACACCTTC. It translates to CASSPTTGIRYGYTF.

This clone was observed a few times. The gene calls are TRBV6-5 and TRBJ2-6, with 8 bases that match TRBD1. V was pared by 7 bases and J by 1 base, with 0 bases of the junction left unmatched. Germline CDR1 reads MNHEY; CDR2 reads SVGAGI. The CDR3 is made up of 14 amino acids. The chain's CDR3 is CASNRGSGANVLTF. CDR3 sequence (DNA): TGTGCCAGCAACAGGGGGTCTGGGGCCAACGTCCTGACTTTC.

There are a few counts of this clone. The chain carries TRBV21-1 and TRBJ1-4; TRBD1, the D gene given by the table, was not confirmed from the DNA. TRBV21-1 represents a pseudogene. The CDR3 is 16 amino acids. The CDR3 nucleotides read TGTGCCAGCAGCAGACTCACAGGGTCCACTAATGAAAAACTGTTTTTT. Translating it yields CASSRLTGSTNEKLFF.

This chain uses TRBV28 with TRBJ2-1; D is undetermined. Germline assignment: CDR1 MDHEN and CDR2 SYDVKM. The CDR3 consists of 12 residues. Trimming removed 3 bases at V and 2 bases at J, with 2 bases between. The CDR3 spells CASSFTYNEQFF. The CDR3 DNA is TGTGCCAGCAGTTTCACCTACAATGAGCAGTTCTTC.

This clone has a handful of counts. V usage is TRBV27 and J usage is TRBJ1-5; D possibly corresponds to TRBD1 (6 bases). V gave up 0 bases and J gave up 1 base, with 7 bases separating them. This CDR3 spans 15 amino acids. From germline, CDR1 is MNHEY and CDR2 SMNVEV (reference sequence). The DNA for the CDR3 is TGTGCCAGCAGTTTATCCCAGGGGAGCAATCAGCCCCAGCATTTT. Protein sequence: CASSLSQGSNQPQHF.

This clone was counted a few times. The chain combines TRBV9 with TRBJ2-1, with unresolved D. Germline V CDR1 and CDR2: SGDLS, YYNGEE. This CDR3 comprises 16 residues. The V gene lost 0 bases and the J gene lost 0 bases, with 10 bases spanning the gap. CDR3 amino acids: CASSVGNSASYNEQFF. CDR3 DNA: TGTGCCAGCAGCGTAGGTAACTCTGCCTCCTACAATGAGCAGTTCTTC.